These 13 T cell receptor beta chains were sequenced from one sample in a study of CD8 T cell repertoires and HIV-1 epitope variants. TCRdb's copy holds only in-frame clones and misses some; the assay was immunoSEQ multiplex PCR. Of almost 5,500 clones in the sample, around 63% were seen once. These receptors have no known antigen. Sequencing input: cultured CD8+ T cells derived from PBMCs. These receptors originate from a male donor with HIV.

The V gene is TRBV10-2, the J gene TRBJ2-3; TRBD2 matches at 10 bases. This CDR3 spans 17 amino acids. CDR1 WSHSY and CDR2 SAAADI come from the germline V gene. The J segment lost 0 bases and the V segment lost 0 bases, leaving 3 bases of the junction unmatched. In nucleotides, the CDR3 is TGCGCCAGCAGTGAGTCCCGGACTAGCGGAAGCACAGATACGCAGTATTTT. Translation gives CASSESRTSGSTDTQYF.

V is TRBV4-3 and J is TRBJ1-1; D remains unclear. The germline V and J ends were trimmed by 1 base and 3 bases, with 6 bases remaining between them. The length of the CDR3 is 13 residues. Germline loops: CDR1 LGHNA, CDR2 YSLEER. The CDR3, as DNA: TGCGCCAGCAGCCAAGCAGCAGACACTGAAGCTTTCTTT. It translates to CASSQAADTEAFF.

This clone was seen only once. The genes are TRBV4-3 and TRBJ1-1; a possible D gene is TRBD1 (5 bases). Trimming shortened V by 0 bases and J by 2 bases, and 7 bases separated the two germline ends. CDR3 size: 14 residues. Germline V CDR1 and CDR2: LGHNA, YSLEER. The CDR3: CASSQDGGNTEAFF. The CDR3 DNA sequence: TGCGCCAGCAGCCAAGATGGGGGAAACACTGAAGCTTTCTTT.

This clone was seen a few times. The chain is built from TRBV15 and TRBJ1-5; D is undetermined. CDR3 length: 14 residues. Trimming shortened V by 0 bases and J by 2 bases, and 5 bases separated the two germline ends. From germline, CDR1 is LNHNV and CDR2 YYDKDF (reference sequence). In DNA form, the CDR3 reads TGTGCCACCAGCAGAGACTGGGGCAATCAGCCCCAGCATTTT. It encodes CATSRDWGNQPQHF.

This clone ranks as medium-sized. The chain combines TRBV14 with TRBJ1-6; perhaps TRBD1 as D (5 bases). This CDR3 spans 16 amino acids. The germline V gene has CDR1 SGHDN and CDR2 FVKESK. V was pared by 0 bases and J by 2 bases, with 8 bases between. The CDR3 here is CASSQEWGAYNSPLHF. In DNA form, the CDR3 reads TGTGCCAGCAGCCAAGAGTGGGGGGCCTATAATTCACCCCTCCACTTT.

The rearrangement uses TRBV11-2 and TRBJ2-1; D is unclear. V lost 4 bases and J lost 5, with 6 bases in between. Germline CDR1 and CDR2: SGHAT and FQNNGV. The length of the CDR3 is 12 residues. This CDR3 reads CASSSGHNEQFF. CDR3 coding DNA: TGTGCCAGCAGCTCGGGCCACAATGAGCAGTTCTTC.

In this sample, this clone is medium-sized. The chain combines TRBV28 with TRBJ2-7, with TRBD2 matching 12 bases. The CDR3 covers 16 residues. Trimming cost V 4 bases and J 0 bases; bases outside gene matches: 4. Germline lookup yields CDR1 MDHEN and CDR2 SYDVKM. The CDR3 bases are TGTGCCAGCAGTTCCCTAGCGGGAGGGCTCTCCTACGAGCAGTACTTC. Protein product: CASSSLAGGLSYEQYF.

V usage is TRBV27 and J usage is TRBJ2-7; 8 nucleotides line up with TRBD2. With V trimmed by 6 bases and J by 4 bases, 14 bases remained unmatched. Germline assignment: CDR1 MNHEY and CDR2 SMNVEV (reference sequence). The CDR3 totals 16 residues. The CDR3 reads CASRDAAGGGWYEQYF. DNA of the CDR3: TGTGCCAGCAGAGATGCTGCCGGGGGGGGTTGGTACGAGCAGTACTTC.

The sample holds a few counts of this clone. The rearrangement links TRBV29-1 to TRBJ2-7; D is possibly TRBD1 or TRBD2 (5 bases each). The CDR3 contains 11 residues. The germline V and J ends were trimmed by 4 bases and 6 bases, with 10 bases remaining between them. Germline lookup yields CDR1 SQVTM and CDR2 ANQGSEA. The CDR3 is CSVVRGGEQYF. The CDR3 DNA reads as TGCAGCGTTGTCCGGGGCGGCGAGCAGTACTTC.

This clone has only a few counts. V gene TRBV28 combines with J gene TRBJ2-1; TRBD2 might be the D (5 bases). CDR1 MDHEN and CDR2 SYDVKM come from the germline V gene. Trimming took off 5 bases at V and 4 bases at J, with 27 bases between the two ends. The CDR3 extends over 19 amino acids. The DNA of the CDR3 is TGTGCCAGCAGTGGGCAATTGGATAAAGCGGAGGAGCTGTACAATGAGCAGTTCTTC. Its protein is CASSGQLDKAEELYNEQFF.

The V call is TRBV25-1, the J call TRBJ1-2; D is uncertain. Germline assignment: CDR1 MGHDK and CDR2 SYGVNS. The ends were cut back, 2 bases at V and 0 bases at J, with 7 bases in the middle. The CDR3 runs 14 residues. Here the CDR3 DNA reads TGTGCCAGCAGTGAAAAGGGAGCTAACTATGGCTACACCTTC. It is translated as CASSEKGANYGYTF.

Only a few counts were recorded for this clone. CDR3 in DNA: TGTGCCAGCAGCTTGGAGACAGGGGCAACCTACGAGCAGTACTTC. As protein: CASSLETGATYEQYF. The chain joins TRBV5-6 to TRBJ2-7; 8 bases map to TRBD1. CDR3 length equals 15 residues. With 0 bases clipped from V and 2 bases from J, the junction kept 4 bases outside the gene matches. From germline, CDR1 is SGHDT and CDR2 YYEEEE. Looking up the rest from reference TRBV5-6 and TRBJ2-7 gives the full variable domain: DAGVTQSPTHLIKTRGQQVTLRCSPKSGHDTVSWYQQALGQGPQFIFQYYEEEERQRGNFPDRFSGHQFPNYSSELNVNALLLGDSALYLCASSLETGATYEQYFGPGTRLTVT.

This chain connects TRBV20-1 to TRBJ2-1; D unresolved. Germline V gene sequence: CDR1 DFQATT, CDR2 SNEGSKA (reference sequence). This CDR3 region has 10 residues. V was trimmed by 4 bases and J by 13 bases, leaving 11 bases between them. The CDR3 region has the DNA TGCAGTGCTATGGACGGATTACAGTTCTTC. Translating it yields CSAMDGLQFF.